This T cell receptor beta chain emerged from a study of blood T cells in healthy people across ages. Isolation per sample recovered at least 7 million PBMCs. Alongside a J-beta primer mix, a sample-barcoded 5' primer served in a second PCR lasting roughly 6 to 12 cycles. TCRdb re-called the 5' RACE reads with MiXCR, one entry per CDR3 protein. The sample carries about 620,000 distinct CDR3 sequences, under 25% recorded once. Input material: blood. The sequence derives from a man in his 70s in good health.

The CDR3 DNA reads as TGTGCCAGCAGCCAAGAGGGGACTAGCGGGAATAATGAGCAGTTCTTC. Its translation: CASSQEGTSGNNEQFF. V is TRBV4-2 and J is TRBJ2-1; 13 bases are a match to TRBD2. J lost 7 bases, V lost 0 bases, and 3 bases had no gene match. The CDR3 is 16 amino acids. From germline, CDR1 is LGHNA and CDR2 YNFKEQ.